This T cell receptor beta chain derives from a study of cytomegalovirus exposure and HLA in healthy donors. Whole-study context: About 77 million unique TCRs from HLA-typed donors made up an early data release. Study findings and constraints: More clonal expansion characterized HLA-associated TCR beta chains than equally common others in a later analysis.

Both 60 Vbeta primers and 13 Jbeta primers went into the PCR. The method was immunoSEQ multiplex PCR; TCRdb's version includes in-frame clones alone and lacks a portion of them. The sample lists 70,000 to 90,000 clones; 60% to 75% were seen once. Comments on this clone: The antigen is not known.

Germline values: CDR1 LGHNA, CDR2 YSLEER. CDR3 length equals 15 residues. V was shortened by 0 bases and J by 0 bases, with 9 bases between the two germline ends. Everyone who donated was a healthy bone marrow donor. The sample consisted of PBMCs. This sequence originates from a man aged 40-49 years in good health and CMV-seropositive. V and J are TRBV4-3 and TRBJ2-7; tentative D call: TRBD1 (5 bases). CDR3 coding DNA: TGCGCCAGCAGCCAAGATGTGACAGCCTCCTACGAGCAGTACTTC. It encodes CASSQDVTASYEQYF.